The 25 T cell receptor beta chains in this list originate from one sample, sequenced in a study of vaccination and CD4 T cells after COVID-19. These receptors are not linked to any known antigen. As for treatment: roughly 10-day PBMC culture with coronavirus spike peptide pools or control peptides (ViraFEST assay). Cultured CD4+ T-cell DNA underwent Oncomine TCR Beta short-read sequencing. TCRdb independently ran MiXCR on the PCR reads; one entry per CDR3 protein. The data contain over 20,000 distinct CDR3 sequences, about two fifths of them seen just once; the ten biggest clones take up about 18%. Sequenced here: CD4+ T cells from blood, cultured in vitro, sampled before SARS-CoV-2 vaccination. Receptors originate from a human donor who received a COVID-19 vaccine.

This clonotype was observed a handful of times. The V gene is TRBV20-1, the J gene TRBJ1-1, with a possible D match to TRBD1 (6 bases). CDR1 is DFQATT and CDR2 is SNEGSKA in the germline V gene (reference sequence). The CDR3 covers 16 residues. Trimming removed 0 bases from V and 1 base from J, with 15 bases in between. CDR3 residues: CSARDWGGRANTEAFF. CDR3 in DNA: TGCAGTGCTAGAGATTGGGGGGGCAGGGCGAACACTGAAGCTTTCTTT.

This clonotype appeared a few times. The rearrangement links TRBV7-2 to TRBJ2-3, with 8 bases identical to TRBD2. The trim removed 0 bases at V and 2 bases at J, leaving 1 base unmatched. The germline V gene has CDR1 SGHTA and CDR2 FQGNSA. CDR3 length: 15 amino acids. The DNA of the CDR3 is TGTGCCAGCAGCTTAGCTAGCGGGGTCACAGATACGCAGTATTTT. Translated: CASSLASGVTDTQYF.

The CDR3 spells CASSYGLGYGYTF. As DNA, the CDR3 is TGTGCCAGCAGTTACGGGCTTGGCTATGGCTACACCTTC. The rearrangement joins TRBV6-5 to TRBJ1-2; D gene uncertain. The CDR3 has 13 amino acids. The germline V gene has CDR1 MNHEY and CDR2 SVGAGI. The V end was cut by 2 bases, the J end by 4 bases, with 8 bases between.

The V gene is TRBV6-5, the J gene TRBJ2-7; the match to TRBD1 covers 7 bases. The germline CDR1 and CDR2 sequences are MNHEY and SVGAGI. V trimming: 2 bases; J trimming: 3 bases; junction bases outside the gene matches: 1. The CDR3 extends over 13 amino acids. As DNA, the CDR3 is TGTGCCAGCAGTTACCCAGGGGGCTACGAGCAGTACTTC. Its translation is CASSYPGGYEQYF.

The V gene is TRBV18, the J gene TRBJ1-3; 7 bases are a match to TRBD1. Germline CDR1 KGHSH, CDR2 LQKENI. The length of the CDR3 is 15 residues. After removal of 3 bases from V and 1 base from J, the junction contained 3 bases not matched to a gene. The CDR3 loop is CASSPATGSGNTIYF. CDR3 nucleotides: TGTGCCAGCTCACCGGCGACAGGGTCTGGAAACACCATATATTTT.

This clonotype has only a few counts. This sequence joins TRBV5-1 and TRBJ1-1; D not resolved. The CDR3 runs 14 residues. CDR1 is SGHRS, CDR2 YFSETQ, per germline. Trimming took off 3 bases at V and 2 bases at J, with 11 bases between the two ends. The chain's CDR3 is CASSYKASNTEAFF. The CDR3, as DNA: TGCGCCAGCAGCTACAAAGCCTCCAACACTGAAGCTTTCTTT.

In its sample, this clonotype was seen a few times. This chain uses TRBV24-1 with TRBJ1-2; 7 nucleotides agree with TRBD1. Germline loops: CDR1 KGHDR, CDR2 SFDVKD. The J segment lost 5 bases and the V segment lost 3 bases, leaving 14 bases of the junction unmatched. This CDR3 region has 17 residues. The CDR3 loop reads CATSDPNDGTAPYGYTF. The CDR3 nucleotides are TGTGCCACCAGTGATCCCAACGATGGGACAGCTCCTTATGGCTACACCTTC.

The chain carries TRBV10-3 and TRBJ1-2; no clear D gene. From germline, CDR1 is ENHRY and CDR2 SYGVKD. This CDR3 spans 12 amino acids. The ends were cut back, 0 bases at V and 9 bases at J, with 8 bases in the middle. CDR3 sequence: CAISESSDSYTF. Here the CDR3 DNA reads TGTGCCATCAGTGAGTCGTCGGATAGCTACACCTTC.

J is TRBJ2-4 and V is TRBV24-1; 8 bases line up with TRBD2. CDR1 and CDR2 (germline): KGHDR, SFDVKD. V trimming: 4 bases; J trimming: 8 bases; junction bases outside the gene matches: 6. This CDR3 has 14 residues. The CDR3 DNA reads as TGTGCCACCAGTGACCCCGGGGGGGCTGACATTCAGTACTTC. This translates into CATSDPGGADIQYF.

This sequence joins TRBV7-8 and TRBJ1-2; D not resolved. Germline V gene data show CDR1 as SGHVS and CDR2 as FQNEAQ. Trimming stripped 5 bases from V and 2 bases from J, with 12 bases between. The CDR3 totals 14 residues. The CDR3 DNA reads TGTGCCAGCAGCCGAGGGTCGGGAAACTATGGCTACACCTTC. This translates into CASSRGSGNYGYTF.

This clonotype has only a few counts. V gene TRBV18 combines with J gene TRBJ1-1; D perhaps matches TRBD1 (6 bases). V was pared by 3 bases and J by 4 bases, with 18 bases between. This CDR3 is 16 amino acids long. CDR1 is KGHSH and CDR2 is LQKENI in the germline V gene. CDR3 sequence: CASSPPNEGVGTEAFF. In DNA, the CDR3 is TGTGCCAGCTCACCCCCGAACGAGGGGGTAGGCACTGAAGCTTTCTTT.

This chain connects TRBV5-1 to TRBJ2-5; 8 nucleotides line up with TRBD1. The CDR3 is made up of 16 amino acids. Germline values: CDR1 SGHRS, CDR2 YFSETQ. The ends lost 0 bases at V and 6 bases at J; junction bases unmatched: 10. The CDR3, as DNA: TGCGCCAGCAGCTTGGGGGCAGGACAGGGCGGGAAGACCCAGTACTTC. This translates into CASSLGAGQGGKTQYF.

This clonotype was found a few times. The J gene is TRBJ2-7, the V gene TRBV6-1; possible D gene TRBD1, 5 bases. The CDR3 has 14 residues. Germline CDR1 is MNHNS and CDR2 is SASEGT. V lost 7 bases, J lost 0 bases, and 13 bases lay in between. The CDR3 coding sequence is TGTGCCAGCAATTCATACAGGATCTCCTACGAGCAGTACTTC. This codes for CASNSYRISYEQYF.

CDR3 sequence: CASSRLAGQETQYF. The CDR3, as DNA: TGTGCCAGCAGTCGACTAGCGGGGCAAGAGACCCAGTACTTC. V usage is TRBV14 and J usage is TRBJ2-5; 11 bases agree with TRBD2. V dropped 6 bases and J dropped 2; count of bases not matched to a gene: 2. Germline CDR1 SGHDN, CDR2 FVKESK. The CDR3 contains 14 residues.

This clonotype was seen more than once but under ten times. This rearrangement joins TRBV15 to TRBJ2-2; no clear D. Looked up from germline, CDR1 is LNHNV and CDR2 is YYDKDF (reference sequence). Trimming took 0 bases from V and 3 from J, leaving 11 bases between them. The CDR3 loop spans 16 amino acids. CDR3 DNA: TGTGCCACCAGCAGAGATCTTGTAGGATACACCGGGGAGCTGTTTTTT. Translation gives CATSRDLVGYTGELFF.

This clonotype was seen a handful of times. This chain links TRBV7-9 with TRBJ1-4, with D tentatively TRBD1 (5 bases). There are 12 residues in the CDR3. Trimming pared 2 bases from V and 15 bases from J, leaving 13 bases between. Germline V gives CDR1 SEHNR, CDR2 FQNEAQ (reference sequence). The chain's CDR3 is CASSLSQGTVFF. The DNA of the CDR3 is TGTGCCAGCAGCTTAAGCCAAGGGACGGTGTTTTTT.

This chain links TRBV5-6 with TRBJ2-5; D possibly matches TRBD1 or TRBD2 (6 bases each). V was shortened by 4 bases and J by 5 bases, with 12 bases between the two germline ends. Germline loops: CDR1 SGHDT, CDR2 YYEEEE. The CDR3 is made up of 13 amino acids. The CDR3, as DNA: TGTGCCAGCAGCACCGGGGGCGTGGAGACCCAGTACTTC. It is translated as CASSTGGVETQYF.

This clonotype was picked up one time. The chain carries TRBV21-1 and TRBJ2-5; TRBD1 is taken as the D call from the table, unchecked against the DNA. TRBV21-1 is labeled a pseudogene. This CDR3 comprises 15 residues. The CDR3 spells CASSPGGCKKETQYF. The CDR3 bases are TGTGCCAGCAGCCCAGGGGGCTGTAAAAAAGAGACCCAGTACTTC.

V usage is TRBV20-1 and J usage is TRBJ1-2; D uncertain. Per germline, CDR1 DFQATT and CDR2 SNEGSKA (reference sequence). The CDR3 consists of 12 residues. The germline V and J ends were trimmed by 1 base and 6 bases, with 9 bases remaining between them. CDR3 in DNA: TGCAGTGCTAGAGTGGGATTAGATGGCTACACCTTC. It is translated as CSARVGLDGYTF.

This clonotype was seen only a few times. The chain employs TRBV24-1 and TRBJ1-1, with D tentatively TRBD1 (5 bases). V lost 5 bases and J lost 1, with 10 bases in between. Germline V gene sequence: CDR1 KGHDR, CDR2 SFDVKD. The CDR3 contains 14 residues. DNA for the CDR3: TGTGCCACCAGTGGTGGGGCGGAGAACACTGAAGCTTTCTTT. Its translation: CATSGGAENTEAFF.

This clonotype has more than one count but fewer than ten. The gene calls are TRBV14 and TRBJ1-6; D is uncertain. CDR3 length: 18 residues. V lost 1 base to trimming and J lost 0 bases, with 13 bases between them. Germline V lookup: CDR1 SGHDN, CDR2 FVKESK. The CDR3 sequence: CASSQGLGEFSYNSPLHF. Here the CDR3 DNA reads TGTGCCAGCAGCCAAGGGTTGGGTGAATTCTCCTATAATTCACCCCTCCACTTT.

The rearrangement links TRBV24-1 to TRBJ1-1; D not certain. Germline CDR1 and CDR2: KGHDR and SFDVKD. V lost 2 bases and J 1 base, leaving 13 bases between the germline ends. The CDR3 totals 16 residues. The CDR3 nucleotides read TGTGCCACCAGTGATTCTGCAAGGGTCGGGAACACTGAAGCTTTCTTT. Translated: CATSDSARVGNTEAFF.

The chain employs TRBV11-3 and TRBJ2-5; D is uncertain. CDR3 size: 16 residues. Germline V gene sequence: CDR1 SGHNT, CDR2 YENEEA. Trimming cost V 5 bases and J 1 base, with 17 bases left between them. CDR3 amino acids: CASSARSSPSQETQYF. CDR3 DNA sequence: TGTGCCAGCAGCGCTAGAAGTTCCCCCAGCCAAGAGACCCAGTACTTC.

This clonotype occurred a few times. The CDR3 sequence is CATSPGGIYNSPLHF. CDR3 bases: TGTGCCACCAGTCCAGGGGGCATCTATAATTCACCCCTCCACTTT. The gene calls are TRBV24-1 and TRBJ1-6; TRBD1 matches 8 bases. With 6 bases clipped from V and 3 bases from J, the junction kept 3 bases outside the gene matches. The CDR3 runs to 15 residues. Germline assignment: CDR1 KGHDR and CDR2 SFDVKD.

This clonotype was detected only a few times. The chain employs TRBV6-1 and TRBJ2-7; D tentatively reads TRBD1 or TRBD2 (5 bases each). CDR3 length: 16 amino acids. Deletions cut 6 bases from V and 0 bases from J, with 18 bases between. Germline V lookup: CDR1 MNHNS, CDR2 SASEGT. CDR3 coding DNA: TGTGCCAGCAGAGTCTCCGGGACGGCCAGCTCCTACGAGCAGTACTTC. It specifies CASRVSGTASSYEQYF.